This T cell receptor (delta chain) was observed in a study of γδ T cells in repeated Plasmodium falciparum infection. Germline V gives CDR1 TSWWSYY, CDR2 QGS. This CDR3 comprises 16 residues. This clone has only a few counts. A read error may account for a junction end that differs from germline. Both TRG and TRD chains were sequenced from each sorted sample. TCRdb called clones from the multiplex PCR reads again using CATT. The top ten hold roughly 9.9% of the sample, which has 75,000 to 95,000 delta-chain clones, 0.8% to 1% seen once. Flow sorting of PBMC yielded separate Vgamma9/Vdelta2+ and Vdelta2-negative gammadelta T cell populations for bulk repertoire analysis.

This receptor was identified in a pool of human donors (malaria-infected and uninfected, not separated). This chain links TRDV1 with TRDJ1; 10 nucleotides match TRDD3. Sequenced input: gamma-delta T cells from blood. In nucleotides, the CDR3 is TGTGCTCGTGGGCCCCACGGGGGATACGGGACCTATAAACTCATCTTT. Translation: CARGPHGGYGTYKLIF.